One sample yielded the 3 T cell receptor beta chains listed below, sequenced in a study of T cell repertoires in cytomegalovirus infection. No antigen has been assigned to these receptors. From the reads, TCRdb called clonotypes with MiXCR, one entry per CDR3 protein. The sample contains under 120,000 distinct CDR3 sequences, 42% of which appear only once. The starting material was CD8+ T cells from cultured PBMCs, obtained from culture after CMV antigen stimulation. These receptors were collected from a human donor in good health (CMV status not recorded). Some clones in this sample may be carry-over from other donors' samples.

V usage is TRBV25-1 and J usage is TRBJ1-2, with a tentative D call TRBD1 (6 bases). This CDR3 comprises 12 residues. Germline V gene sequence: CDR1 MGHDK, CDR2 SYGVNS. Trimming removed 6 bases from V and 4 bases from J, with 9 bases in between. In DNA form, the CDR3 reads TGTGCCAGCAGAAGGGGGATCTATGGCTACACCTTC. This codes for CASRRGIYGYTF.

The chain joins TRBV4-1 to TRBJ2-7; TRBD2 might be the D (5 bases). CDR1 and CDR2 from the germline V gene are MGHRA and YSYEKL. V was shortened by 1 base and J by 0 bases, with 13 bases between the two germline ends. The CDR3 is made up of 16 amino acids. CDR3 in DNA: TGCGCCAGCAGCCAAGTAGGAGGACGGAGCTCCTACGAGCAGTACTTC. Its protein product is CASSQVGGRSSYEQYF.

This clonotype was seen only a few times. The chain carries TRBV19 and TRBJ2-2, with D tentatively TRBD1 or TRBD2 (6 bases each). Looked up from germline, CDR1 is LNHDA and CDR2 is SQIVND (reference sequence). The CDR3 sequence is 17 residues long. The V gene lost 6 bases and the J gene lost 7 bases, with 24 bases spanning the gap. CDR3 coding DNA: TGTGCCAGTAGCAACCCTAGGCTTCCCGGAGGGGGCGGGGAGCTGTTTTTT. Protein sequence: CASSNPRLPGGGGELFF.